This TCR beta chain is drawn from a study of metastatic and nonmetastatic thyroid tumors. Thyroid surgery was performed in patients who had received no treatment beforehand. TCRdb recomputed clones from the PCR reads via MiXCR. Of just under 45,000 clones in the sample, more than 3% were seen once. The receptor was isolated from a female donor with papillary thyroid cancer or a benign thyroid nodule (not recorded which). Some clones in this sample may be carry-over from other donors' samples. The sequencing input was blood.

For the CDR3, the DNA is TGTGCCAGCAACCCGGGGGACAGGGCCGAGCAGTACTTC. This translates into CASNPGDRAEQYF. The chain carries TRBV7-3 and TRBJ2-7; the match to TRBD1 covers 9 bases. This CDR3 has 13 residues. The trim removed 7 bases at V and 6 bases at J, leaving 7 bases unmatched. The germline V gene has CDR1 SGHTA and CDR2 FQGTGA. The entire variable domain, with the rest obtained from reference TRBV7-3 and TRBJ2-7, is as follows: GAGVSQTPSNKVTEKGKYVELRCDPISGHTALYWYRQSLGQGPEFLIYFQGTGAADDSGLPNDRFFAVRPEGSVSTLKIQRTERGDSAVYLCASNPGDRAEQYFGPGTRLTVT.